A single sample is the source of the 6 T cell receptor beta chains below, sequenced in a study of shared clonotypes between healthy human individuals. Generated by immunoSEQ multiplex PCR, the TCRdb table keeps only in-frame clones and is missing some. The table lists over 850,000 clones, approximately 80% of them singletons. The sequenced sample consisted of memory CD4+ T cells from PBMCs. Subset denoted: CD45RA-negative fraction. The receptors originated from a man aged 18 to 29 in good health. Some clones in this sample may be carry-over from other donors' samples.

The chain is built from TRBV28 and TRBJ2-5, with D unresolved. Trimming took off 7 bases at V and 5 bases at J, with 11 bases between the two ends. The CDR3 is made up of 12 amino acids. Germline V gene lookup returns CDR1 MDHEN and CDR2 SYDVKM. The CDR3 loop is CASNWGRETQYF. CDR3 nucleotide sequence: TGTGCCAGCAACTGGGGTCGGGAGACCCAGTACTTC.

CDR3 loop: CASTTGGSAEAFF. The CDR3 nucleotides are TGCGCCAGCACCACAGGGGGCAGCGCCGAAGCTTTCTTT. V and J are TRBV5-1 and TRBJ1-1; 9 bases match TRBD1. The CDR3 runs 13 residues. Unmatched junction bases numbered 8, after V lost 6 bases and J lost 8 bases. The germline CDR1 and CDR2 sequences are SGHRS and YFSETQ.

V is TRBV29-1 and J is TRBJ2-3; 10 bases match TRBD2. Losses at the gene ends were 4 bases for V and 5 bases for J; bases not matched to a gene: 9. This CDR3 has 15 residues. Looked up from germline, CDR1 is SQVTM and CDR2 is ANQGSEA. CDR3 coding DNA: TGCAGCGTTGTCCGGGGACTAGCGTATCGAGATACGCAGTATTTT. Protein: CSVVRGLAYRDTQYF.

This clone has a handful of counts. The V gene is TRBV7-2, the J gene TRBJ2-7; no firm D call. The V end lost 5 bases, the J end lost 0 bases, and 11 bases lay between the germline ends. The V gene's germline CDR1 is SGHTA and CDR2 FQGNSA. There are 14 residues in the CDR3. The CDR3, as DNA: TGTGCCAGCAGCCCTTGGGCTAGCTCCTACGAGCAGTACTTC. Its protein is CASSPWASSYEQYF.

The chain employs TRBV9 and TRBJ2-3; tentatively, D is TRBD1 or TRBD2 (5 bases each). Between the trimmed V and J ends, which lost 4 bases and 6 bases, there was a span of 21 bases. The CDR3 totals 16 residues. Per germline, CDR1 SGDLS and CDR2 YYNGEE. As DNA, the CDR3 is TGTGCCAGCAGCTCGACAGTTACGAGGGTCGGGGATACGCAGTATTTT. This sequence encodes CASSSTVTRVGDTQYF.

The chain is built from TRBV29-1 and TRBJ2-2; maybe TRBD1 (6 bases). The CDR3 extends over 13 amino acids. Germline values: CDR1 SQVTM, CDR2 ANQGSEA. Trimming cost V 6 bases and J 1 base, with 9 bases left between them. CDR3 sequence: CSVDRKNTGELFF. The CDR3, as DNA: TGCAGCGTGGACAGAAAGAACACCGGGGAGCTGTTTTTT.